This T cell receptor beta chain was captured in a study of CD8 T cells in ankylosing spondylitis. Study-wide findings and caveats: Ankylosing spondylitis blood appeared to be characterized by a TCR beta motif of about eight highly homologous variants. Disease-linked clones were reportedly significantly enriched in matched ankylosing spondylitis synovial fluid. In peripheral blood, disease-linked CD8+ clones occurred at relatively low frequencies.

Quantitative 5'-RACE with molecular barcodes produced the TCR beta libraries. TCRdb analysed the 5' RACE reads with MiXCR anew, one entry per CDR3 protein. The table shows fewer than 200,000 distinct CDR3 sequences, with 15% to 20% occurring only once. The germline V gene encodes CDR1 SGDLS and CDR2 YYNGEE. The CDR3 runs 14 residues. Trimming removed 3 bases from V and 5 bases from J; junction bases left unmatched: 1. About this clonotype: Antigen specificity is unknown.

The source material was blood, either unsorted or a sorted T cell fraction (not recorded which). This receptor was obtained from a male donor with ankylosing spondylitis or in good health (not recorded which). J is TRBJ2-2 and V is TRBV9, with 10 bases identical to TRBD2. CDR3 nucleotides: TGTGCCAGCAGCGCTAGCGGGAGTACCGGGGAGCTGTTTTTT. Protein sequence: CASSASGSTGELFF.